Below are 5 T cell receptor beta chains sequenced from a single sample in a study of identifying expanded T cells in peripheral blood. This table comes from immunoSEQ multiplex PCR, and its TCRdb copy is limited to in-frame clones, with some not included. Here the sample spans more than 50,000 clones, under 85% being singletons. The sequenced sample consisted of blood. All receptors derive from a person aged 18 to 75 in good health.

The genes are TRBV9 and TRBJ2-2, with D uncertain. V was shortened by 5 bases and J by 6 bases, with 11 bases between the two germline ends. This CDR3 has 13 amino acids. Per germline, CDR1 SGDLS and CDR2 YYNGEE. The CDR3 bases are TGTGCCAGCAGTCTTGTATTGTCCGGGGAGCTGTTTTTT. It translates to CASSLVLSGELFF. The entire variable domain, with the rest obtained from reference TRBV9 and TRBJ2-2, is as follows: DSGVTQTPKHLITATGQRVTLRCSPRSGDLSVYWYQQSLDQGLQFLIQYYNGEERAKGNILERFSAQQFPDLHSELNLSSLELGDSALYFCASSLVLSGELFFGEGSRLTVL.

V gene TRBV7-9 combines with J gene TRBJ2-5, with D hard to call. The V end was cut by 5 bases, the J end by 6 bases, with 13 bases between. Germline CDR1 is SEHNR and CDR2 is FQNEAQ (reference sequence). CDR3 length: 13 residues. CDR3 residues: CASSLSGSKTQYF. CDR3 DNA: TGTGCCAGCAGCCTTTCTGGTTCAAAGACCCAGTACTTC.

This clone was detected ten times or more. The rearrangement uses TRBV30 and TRBJ1-2; TRBD1 aligns across 8 bases. With 3 bases clipped from V and 5 bases from J, the junction kept 14 bases outside the gene matches. This CDR3 is built from 16 residues. The germline V gene encodes CDR1 GTSNPN and CDR2 SVGIG (reference sequence). The DNA for the CDR3 is TGTGCCTGGAGCCGACGCTCCTGGGACAGGCGTTATGGCTACACCTTC. It yields the protein CAWSRRSWDRRYGYTF. Supplemented by reference TRBV30 and TRBJ1-2, the full variable domain reads SQTIHQWPATLVQPVGSPLSLECTVEGTSNPNLYWYRQAAGRGLQLLFYSVGIGQISSEVPQNLSASRPQDRQFILSSKKLLLSDSGFYLCAWSRRSWDRRYGYTFGSGTRLTVV.

V usage is TRBV19 and J usage is TRBJ2-1; 12 bases fit TRBD2. The CDR3 is 16 residues long. V was clipped by 6 bases and J by 6 bases; unmatched bases: 9. The germline V gene has CDR1 LNHDA and CDR2 SQIVND (reference sequence). CDR3 sequence: CASRLAGGIIGNEQFF. The CDR3, as DNA: TGTGCCAGTAGGCTAGCGGGGGGGATTATAGGCAATGAGCAGTTCTTC.

The chain uses TRBV28 and TRBJ2-2; 9 nucleotides align to TRBD1. The CDR3 loop spans 17 amino acids. CDR1 is MDHEN, CDR2 SYDVKM, per germline. Unmatched junction bases numbered 11, after V lost 5 bases and J lost 4 bases. The CDR3 protein is CASSRGQGGFGTGELFF. In DNA, the CDR3 is TGTGCCAGCAGTCGGGGACAGGGCGGGTTTGGCACCGGGGAGCTGTTTTTT.